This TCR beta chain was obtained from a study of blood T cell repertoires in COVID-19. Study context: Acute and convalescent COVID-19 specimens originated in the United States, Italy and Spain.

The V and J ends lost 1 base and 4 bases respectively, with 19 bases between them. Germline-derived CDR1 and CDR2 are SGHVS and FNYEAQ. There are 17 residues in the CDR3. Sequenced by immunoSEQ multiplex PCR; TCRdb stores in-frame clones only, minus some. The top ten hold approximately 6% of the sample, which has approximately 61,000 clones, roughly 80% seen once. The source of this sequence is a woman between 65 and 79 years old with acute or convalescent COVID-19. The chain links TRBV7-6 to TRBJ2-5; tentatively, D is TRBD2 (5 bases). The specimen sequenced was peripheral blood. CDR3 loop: CASSLDEAGRLRETQYF. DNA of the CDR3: TGTGCCAGCAGCTTAGATGAGGCGGGCCGGCTCCGAGAGACCCAGTACTTC.